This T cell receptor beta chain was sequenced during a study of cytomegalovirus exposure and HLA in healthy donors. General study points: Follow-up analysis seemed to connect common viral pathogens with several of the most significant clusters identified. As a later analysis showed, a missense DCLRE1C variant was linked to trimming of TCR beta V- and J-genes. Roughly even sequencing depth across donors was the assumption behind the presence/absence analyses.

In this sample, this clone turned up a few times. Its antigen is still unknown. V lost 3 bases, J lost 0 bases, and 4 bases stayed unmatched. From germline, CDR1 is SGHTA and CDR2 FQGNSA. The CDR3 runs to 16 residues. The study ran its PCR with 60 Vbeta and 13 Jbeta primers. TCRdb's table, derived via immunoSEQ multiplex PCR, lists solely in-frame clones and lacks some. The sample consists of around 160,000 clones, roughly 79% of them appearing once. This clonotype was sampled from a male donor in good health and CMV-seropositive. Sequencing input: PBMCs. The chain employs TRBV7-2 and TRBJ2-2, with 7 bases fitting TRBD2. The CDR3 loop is CASSFNGGSNTGELFF. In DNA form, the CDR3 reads TGTGCCAGCAGCTTCAACGGGGGGTCGAACACCGGGGAGCTGTTTTTT.